Each of the 20 T cell receptor beta chains below was sequenced from the same sample in a study of technical replicates of blood from a handful of donors. Generated by immunoSEQ multiplex PCR, the TCRdb table keeps only in-frame clones and is missing some. The table shows tens of thousands of clones, with roughly 95% occurring only once. Sequenced material: T cells isolated from PBMCs. All receptors derive from a human donor in good health.

This chain links TRBV6-1 with TRBJ1-4; D perhaps matches TRBD1 (5 bases). The V gene's germline CDR1 is MNHNS and CDR2 SASEGT. V lost 2 bases, J lost 7 bases, and 11 bases lay in between. The CDR3 is made up of 14 amino acids. DNA for the CDR3: TGTGCCAGCAGTGAAATGCAGGGAGGTGAAAAACTGTTTTTT. Protein: CASSEMQGGEKLFF.

V and J are TRBV7-9 and TRBJ2-5; tentative D call: TRBD2 (7 bases). Between the trimmed V and J ends, which lost 5 bases and 4 bases, there was a span of 17 bases. This CDR3 region has 15 residues. In germline, CDR1 is SEHNR, CDR2 FQNEAQ (reference sequence). The CDR3 here is CASSPPSGGPETQYF. Written as DNA, the CDR3 is TGTGCCAGCAGCCCCCCTTCGGGGGGCCCAGAGACCCAGTACTTC.

The V gene is TRBV6-5, the J gene TRBJ2-7, with D tentatively TRBD2 (6 bases). Germline V CDR1 and CDR2: MNHEY, SVGAGI. The CDR3 loop spans 14 amino acids. The V end was cut by 8 bases, the J end by 2 bases, with 16 bases between. The CDR3 DNA reads TGTGCCAGCGCCTCTGGGGGAGGTACCTACGAGCAGTACTTC. It encodes CASASGGGTYEQYF.

The chain carries TRBV4-1 and TRBJ2-7, with 7 bases aligning to TRBD2. Germline loops: CDR1 MGHRA, CDR2 YSYEKL. The junction had 8 bases not matched to a gene; V was cut back by 6 bases and J by 0 bases. The CDR3 sequence is 15 residues long. The CDR3 spells CASSHKRDSSYEQYF. CDR3 DNA sequence: TGCGCCAGCAGTCACAAGCGGGATTCCTCCTACGAGCAGTACTTC.

The V gene is TRBV5-1, the J gene TRBJ2-3; 10 positions agree with TRBD2. Germline-derived CDR1 and CDR2 are SGHRS and YFSETQ. CDR3 length equals 19 residues. The V and J ends lost 4 bases and 2 bases, in that order; junction bases with no gene match: 16. DNA for the CDR3: TGCGCCAGCAGCCGAGGGGTTAGGAGCGGGAGGGGATACACAGATACGCAGTATTTT. Its protein is CASSRGVRSGRGYTDTQYF. Full variable domain (rest looked up from reference TRBV5-1 and TRBJ2-3): KAGVTQTPRYLIKTRGQQVTLSCSPISGHRSVSWYQQTPGQGLQFLFEYFSETQRNKGNFPGRFSGRQFSNSRSEMNVSTLELGDSALYLCASSRGVRSGRGYTDTQYFGPGTRLTVL.

The V call is TRBV30, the J call TRBJ2-3; the D is unclear. The CDR3 covers 13 residues. Between the trimmed V and J ends, which lost 2 bases and 2 bases, there was a span of 8 bases. Germline V gene lookup returns CDR1 GTSNPN and CDR2 SVGIG (reference sequence). The CDR3 loop reads CAWSLQNTDTQYF. The CDR3, as DNA: TGTGCCTGGAGTCTCCAGAACACAGATACGCAGTATTTT.

The chain carries TRBV6-5 and TRBJ2-5; TRBD1 might be the D (6 bases). The CDR3 loop spans 13 amino acids. CDR1 MNHEY and CDR2 SVGAGI come from the germline V gene. The V end lost 7 bases, the J end lost 5 bases, and 14 bases lay between the germline ends. The CDR3 nucleotides read TGTGCCAGCAACCCACAGGGATGGGAGACCCAGTACTTC. Translation gives CASNPQGWETQYF.

The V gene is TRBV29-1, the J gene TRBJ2-7; D is perhaps TRBD2 (6 bases). The germline V gene encodes CDR1 SQVTM and CDR2 ANQGSEA. The V end lost 4 bases, the J end lost 4 bases, and 17 bases lay between the germline ends. This CDR3 has 14 residues. CDR3 in amino acids: CSVGRSARGYEQYF. The CDR3 DNA follows: TGCAGCGTTGGTCGTTCGGCGCGGGGTTACGAGCAGTACTTC.

This sequence joins TRBV5-1 and TRBJ2-2, with D unclear. From germline, CDR1 is SGHRS and CDR2 YFSETQ. V gave up 0 bases and J gave up 3 bases, with 9 bases separating them. This CDR3 is 15 amino acids long. CDR3 protein: CASSLAQPDTGELFF. The CDR3 region has the DNA TGCGCCAGCAGCTTGGCACAACCTGACACCGGGGAGCTGTTTTTT.

The chain links TRBV5-1 to TRBJ2-5; D is ambiguous. The V end was cut by 1 base, the J end by 3 bases, with 7 bases between. Per the germline V gene, CDR1 is SGHRS and CDR2 is YFSETQ. This CDR3 is 13 amino acids long. In DNA, the CDR3 is TGCGCCAGCAGCTTGATAGTAGAAGAGACCCAGTACTTC. This codes for CASSLIVEETQYF.

The DNA for the CDR3 is TGTGCCAGCAGTCCGACAGGCTATAGCAATCAGCCCCAGCATTTT. It encodes CASSPTGYSNQPQHF. The rearrangement uses TRBV28 and TRBJ1-5; D is perhaps TRBD1 (6 bases). The length of the CDR3 is 15 residues. Germline CDR1 and CDR2: MDHEN and SYDVKM. Trimming pared 5 bases from V and 0 bases from J, leaving 11 bases between.

The J gene is TRBJ1-4, the V gene TRBV6-5; D remains unclear. V was trimmed by 0 bases and J by 0 bases, leaving 5 bases between them. Germline V gene sequence: CDR1 MNHEY, CDR2 SVGAGI. This CDR3 has 15 residues. In DNA form, the CDR3 reads TGTGCCAGCAGTTACTCTCCGTCAACTAATGAAAAACTGTTTTTT. The encoded protein is CASSYSPSTNEKLFF.

V and J are TRBV6-1 and TRBJ1-3; tentative D call: TRBD1 (5 bases). Trimming stripped 6 bases from V and 0 bases from J, with 12 bases between. The V gene's germline CDR1 is MNHNS and CDR2 SASEGT. The CDR3 has 15 residues. This chain's CDR3 is CASRGRGGSGNTIYF. CDR3 nucleotide sequence: TGTGCCAGCAGGGGTCGGGGGGGCTCTGGAAACACCATATATTTT.

This chain links TRBV6-6 with TRBJ1-6, with unresolved D. The CDR3 totals 13 residues. With 7 bases removed from V and 8 bases from J, the gap between germline ends came to 12 bases. The germline CDR1 and CDR2 sequences are MNHNY and SVGAGI (reference sequence). This CDR3 reads CASTRGLHSPLHF. The CDR3 DNA follows: TGTGCCAGCACCCGAGGTTTGCATTCACCCCTCCACTTT.

The count of this clone is one. This chain joins TRBV15 and TRBJ2-1, with TRBD1 matching over 9 bases. The CDR3 extends over 16 amino acids. V lost 0 bases to trimming and J lost 4 bases; unmatched junction nucleotides: 4. Germline values: CDR1 LNHNV, CDR2 YYDKDF (reference sequence). The CDR3 nucleotides are TGTGCCACCAGCAGAGAGCCGACAGGGGGGTACAATGAGCAGTTCTTC. It is translated as CATSREPTGGYNEQFF.

The chain uses TRBV30 and TRBJ1-1, with D unclear. The CDR3 spans 11 residues. CDR1 is GTSNPN, CDR2 SVGIG, per germline (reference sequence). The ends were cut back, 0 bases at V and 8 bases at J, with 7 bases in the middle. The CDR3 DNA sequence: TGTGCCTGGAGTGTAAGCCCGGAAGCTTTCTTT. This sequence encodes CAWSVSPEAFF. The full variable domain, completed using reference TRBV30 and TRBJ1-1, is SQTIHQWPATLVQPVGSPLSLECTVEGTSNPNLYWYRQAAGRGLQLLFYSVGIGQISSEVPQNLSASRPQDRQFILSSKKLLLSDSGFYLCAWSVSPEAFFGQGTRLTVV.

The sample holds one count of this clone. The chain combines TRBV4-1 with TRBJ2-1; the match to TRBD2 covers 10 bases. CDR3 length: 17 amino acids. Per germline, CDR1 MGHRA and CDR2 YSYEKL. With 5 bases clipped from V and 6 bases from J, the junction kept 13 bases outside the gene matches. The CDR3 nucleotides read TGCGCCAGCAGCGACTGGACTAGCGGTTATGAGGTCAATGAGCAGTTCTTC. Translation: CASSDWTSGYEVNEQFF.

The genes are TRBV4-1 and TRBJ1-2, with TRBD1 identical over 9 bases. The germline gives CDR1 MGHRA, CDR2 YSYEKL. V lost 9 bases to trimming and J lost 6 bases; unmatched junction nucleotides: 17. The CDR3 has 16 amino acids. The CDR3 region has the DNA TGCGCCAGTCAACCCCGCGAACGGACAGGGGTAGATGGCTACACCTTC. Translated, it gives CASQPRERTGVDGYTF.

The chain recombines TRBV5-1 with TRBJ2-7, with TRBD1 as a possible D gene (6 bases). CDR1 is SGHRS, CDR2 YFSETQ, per germline. The CDR3 totals 12 residues. Trimming took off 6 bases at V and 3 bases at J, with 10 bases between the two ends. CDR3 region: CASTRDNYEQYF. DNA of the CDR3: TGCGCCAGCACCCGGGACAACTACGAGCAGTACTTC.

V and J are TRBV10-1 and TRBJ2-5; the match to TRBD2 covers 13 bases. V shed 11 bases and J 2 bases; nucleotides not matched to a gene: 11. Germline-derived CDR1 and CDR2 are WNHNN and SYGVQD (reference sequence). CDR3 length equals 16 residues. In nucleotides, the CDR3 is TGCGCCCCCAAGCGAACTAGCGGGGGGGCTCAAGAGACCCAGTACTTC. Its translation: CAPKRTSGGAQETQYF.